The 23 T cell receptor beta chains below all came from one sample that was sequenced in a study of cytomegalovirus exposure and HLA in healthy donors. In the PCR, 60 Vbeta and 13 Jbeta primers were used. Clones were sequenced by immunoSEQ multiplex PCR, and TCRdb holds only the in-frame ones, with some missing. The profile covers approximately 140,000 clones, with around 80% appearing a single time and about 2.2% taken by the ten largest. The specimen was PBMCs. The receptors were sampled from a man aged 25-45 years in good health and CMV-seronegative.

This sequence joins TRBV27 and TRBJ2-7, with TRBD1 matching 9 bases. The germline V gene has CDR1 MNHEY and CDR2 SMNVEV (reference sequence). Trimming cost V 5 bases and J 3 bases; bases outside gene matches: 8. CDR3 length: 15 amino acids. CDR3 coding DNA: TGTGCCAGCAGTAACGTAGGGACAGGGAACTACGAGCAGTACTTC. Translating it yields CASSNVGTGNYEQYF.

In its sample, this clone was seen a few times. This rearrangement joins TRBV7-9 to TRBJ1-4, with D unclear. CDR1 SEHNR and CDR2 FQNEAQ come from the germline V gene (reference sequence). The CDR3 has 15 residues. V was pared by 5 bases and J by 8 bases, with 18 bases between. CDR3 sequence (DNA): TGTGCCAGCAGCCGCGACGGAGCAAGGGAGGAAAAACTGTTTTTT. Translated: CASSRDGAREEKLFF.

The chain joins TRBV18 to TRBJ1-3; 10 positions match TRBD1. Germline trimming cut 0 bases from V and 3 bases from J; bases unmatched to any gene: 8. Germline V CDR1 and CDR2: KGHSH, LQKENI. There are 18 residues in the CDR3. The CDR3 DNA is TGTGCCAGCTCACCACCGAGATCGACAGGGGGCATTGGAAACACCATATATTTT. It is translated as CASSPPRSTGGIGNTIYF.

V is TRBV6-6 and J is TRBJ2-7; a possible D gene is TRBD2 (6 bases). The CDR3 extends over 14 amino acids. Germline CDR1 is MNHNY and CDR2 is SVGAGI (reference sequence). V lost 8 bases and J lost 0, with 14 bases in between. The CDR3 bases are TGTGCCAGCTTACCTGGAGGGAGCTCCTACGAGCAGTACTTC. Translated: CASLPGGSSYEQYF.

This clone was seen a single time. The chain's CDR3 is CAWSKTGYQPQHF. Here the CDR3 DNA reads TGTGCCTGGAGTAAAACAGGGTATCAGCCCCAGCATTTT. The chain is built from TRBV30 and TRBJ1-5; weak D call: TRBD1 (6 bases). The V and J ends lost 2 bases and 5 bases respectively, with 10 bases between them. The CDR3 covers 13 residues. The germline CDR1 and CDR2 sequences are GTSNPN and SVGIG (reference sequence).

CDR3 in DNA: TGTGCCTGGACGCAACCCCGGGACAGGGCCTCTGAAGCTTTCTTT. It translates to CAWTQPRDRASEAFF. The rearrangement joins TRBV30 to TRBJ1-1; TRBD1 matches 9 bases. CDR1 and CDR2 (germline): GTSNPN, SVGIG (reference sequence). V lost 4 bases and J lost 6; bases outside the gene matches: 12. This CDR3 is 15 amino acids long.

CDR3 loop: CASSPDLLTGLGEQYF. The DNA of the CDR3 is TGTGCCAGCAGCCCCGACCTACTAACAGGGCTCGGCGAGCAGTACTTC. V gene TRBV5-4 combines with J gene TRBJ2-7; possible D gene TRBD1, 6 bases. This CDR3 has 16 residues. Germline-derived CDR1 and CDR2 are SGHNT and YYREEE (reference sequence). Trimming shortened V by 4 bases and J by 6 bases, and 23 bases separated the two germline ends.

The chain uses TRBV5-8 and TRBJ2-1, with TRBD2 matching over 9 bases. Unmatched junction bases numbered 4, after V lost 4 bases and J lost 8 bases. From germline, CDR1 is SGHTS and CDR2 YDEGEE. This CDR3 has 13 residues. In DNA form, the CDR3 reads TGTGCCAGCAGCCGGGGACTAGCCGATGAGCAGTTCTTC. This codes for CASSRGLADEQFF.

The rearrangement joins TRBV4-1 to TRBJ2-5; 10 bases fit TRBD2. The closer fit of TRBJ2-7 to the DNA end suggests the J call may be wrong. The CDR3 spans 16 residues. The germline V gene has CDR1 MGHRA and CDR2 YSYEKL. In DNA form, the CDR3 reads TGCGCCAGCAGCCGCTACCTAGCGGGGGCCTCCTACGAGCAGTACTTC. Its protein is CASSRYLAGASYEQYF.

The chain joins TRBV30 to TRBJ2-3; D may be TRBD2 (5 bases). V gave up 0 bases and J gave up 6 bases, with 10 bases separating them. CDR3 size: 13 residues. CDR1 is GTSNPN, CDR2 SVGIG, per germline (reference sequence). The DNA of the CDR3 is TGTGCCTGGAGTGTAAAGGGAGCGGATACGCAGTATTTT. This sequence encodes CAWSVKGADTQYF.

The chain carries TRBV15 and TRBJ1-4, with D possibly TRBD1 on 5 matching bases. Between the trimmed V and J ends, which lost 3 bases and 8 bases, there was a span of 22 bases. The germline V gene has CDR1 LNHNV and CDR2 YYDKDF (reference sequence). CDR3 length: 17 amino acids. CDR3 sequence: CATSRGNRRSLNEKLFF. CDR3 DNA sequence: TGTGCCACCAGCAGGGGTAACAGGAGATCCCTTAACGAAAAACTGTTTTTT.

The chain employs TRBV14 and TRBJ1-1; 10 bases map to TRBD1. This CDR3 region has 13 residues. V shed 4 bases, J shed 7 bases, and the junction held 3 bases outside the gene matches. Germline CDR1 and CDR2: SGHDN and FVKESK. The CDR3 DNA follows: TGTGCCAGCAGCCGGTGGGACAGGGGTGAAGCTTTCTTT. It yields the protein CASSRWDRGEAFF.

V is TRBV5-1 and J is TRBJ2-5, with 7 bases identical to TRBD1. V lost 5 bases, J lost 4 bases, and 5 bases stayed unmatched. The CDR3 runs 13 residues. Per germline, CDR1 SGHRS and CDR2 YFSETQ. CDR3 in amino acids: CASSVRGTETQYF. CDR3 DNA sequence: TGCGCCAGCAGTGTCAGGGGGACAGAGACCCAGTACTTC. Based on the CDR3 plus reference TRBV5-1 and TRBJ2-5, the full variable domain is KAGVTQTPRYLIKTRGQQVTLSCSPISGHRSVSWYQQTPGQGLQFLFEYFSETQRNKGNFPGRFSGRQFSNSRSEMNVSTLELGDSALYLCASSVRGTETQYFGPGTRLLVL.

V gene TRBV10-1 combines with J gene TRBJ2-3; 12 positions match TRBD2. The V gene's germline CDR1 is WNHNN and CDR2 SYGVQD (reference sequence). J lost 1 base, V lost 2 bases, and 7 bases had no gene match. The CDR3 contains 18 residues. As DNA, the CDR3 is TGCGCCAGCAGTGAGCTCCGACTAGCGGGAGTCCGCACAGATACGCAGTATTTT. Translating gives CASSELRLAGVRTDTQYF.

The genes are TRBV27 and TRBJ2-7, with 7 nucleotides matching TRBD2. This CDR3 contains 15 residues. Germline CDR1 reads MNHEY; CDR2 reads SMNVEV (reference sequence). V lost 8 bases and J lost 0; bases outside the gene matches: 10. The CDR3 here is CASRTSSGSSYEQYF. CDR3 coding DNA: TGTGCCAGCCGGACGTCTAGCGGCAGCTCCTACGAGCAGTACTTC.

The chain employs TRBV7-3 and TRBJ2-1; D is ambiguous. Germline V gene data show CDR1 as SGHTA and CDR2 as FQGTGA. The CDR3 sequence is 13 residues long. V was pared by 0 bases and J by 8 bases, with 8 bases between. CDR3 amino acids: CASSLTARDEQFF. CDR3 bases: TGTGCCAGCAGCTTAACGGCCCGGGATGAGCAGTTCTTC.

J is TRBJ1-2 and V is TRBV25-1; maybe TRBD1 (5 bases). Germline V gives CDR1 MGHDK, CDR2 SYGVNS. The CDR3 contains 12 residues. V was clipped by 7 bases and J by 4 bases, with 10 bases between them. The CDR3 is CASTQGSYGYTF. As DNA, the CDR3 is TGTGCCAGCACCCAGGGCAGCTATGGCTACACCTTC.

The chain links TRBV5-1 to TRBJ2-2; tentative D call: TRBD1 (6 bases). Trimming stripped 6 bases from V and 1 base from J, with 10 bases between. Germline CDR1 SGHRS, CDR2 YFSETQ. The CDR3 totals 14 residues. DNA of the CDR3: TGCGCCAGCACCCAGGGGATGAACACCGGGGAGCTGTTTTTT. Its translation is CASTQGMNTGELFF.

The chain recombines TRBV28 with TRBJ1-1; D remains ambiguous. CDR1 MDHEN and CDR2 SYDVKM come from the germline V gene. The CDR3 is made up of 13 amino acids. The V gene lost 5 bases and the J gene lost 6 bases, with 13 bases spanning the gap. CDR3 loop: CASSQYRVAEAFF. The CDR3 region has the DNA TGTGCCAGCAGTCAGTACCGGGTTGCTGAAGCTTTCTTT.

This rearrangement joins TRBV5-1 to TRBJ2-1, with 11 nucleotides matching TRBD1. Germline CDR1 SGHRS, CDR2 YFSETQ. Unmatched junction bases numbered 7, after V lost 1 base and J lost 1 base. CDR3 length: 18 residues. CDR3 loop: CASSLTGTGGWSYNEQFF. CDR3 bases: TGCGCCAGCAGCTTGACCGGGACAGGGGGATGGTCCTACAATGAGCAGTTCTTC.

CDR3 bases: TGTGCCAGTAGTATAGCCCAGGGATTCTATGGCTACACCTTC. Translation gives CASSIAQGFYGYTF. J is TRBJ1-2 and V is TRBV19; D perhaps matches TRBD1 (5 bases). V was pared by 1 base and J by 4 bases, with 10 bases between. Germline CDR1 and CDR2: LNHDA and SQIVND (reference sequence). The CDR3 is 14 residues long.

This clone was recorded a few times. The J gene is TRBJ1-1, the V gene TRBV19, with D tentatively TRBD1 (6 bases). The CDR3 covers 13 residues. Germline CDR1 is LNHDA and CDR2 is SQIVND (reference sequence). Trimming took off 3 bases at V and 4 bases at J, with 9 bases between the two ends. The CDR3 loop reads CASSITGSTEAFF. As DNA, the CDR3 is TGTGCCAGTAGTATCACAGGGAGCACTGAAGCTTTCTTT.

The chain employs TRBV4-2 and TRBJ2-1; D is unresolved. The CDR3 consists of 11 residues. Trimming took 4 bases from V and 9 from J, leaving 7 bases between them. Germline assignment: CDR1 LGHNA and CDR2 YNFKEQ. CDR3 DNA sequence: TGTGCCAGCAGCCGTTCGGGTGAGCAGTTCTTC. This gives the protein CASSRSGEQFF.